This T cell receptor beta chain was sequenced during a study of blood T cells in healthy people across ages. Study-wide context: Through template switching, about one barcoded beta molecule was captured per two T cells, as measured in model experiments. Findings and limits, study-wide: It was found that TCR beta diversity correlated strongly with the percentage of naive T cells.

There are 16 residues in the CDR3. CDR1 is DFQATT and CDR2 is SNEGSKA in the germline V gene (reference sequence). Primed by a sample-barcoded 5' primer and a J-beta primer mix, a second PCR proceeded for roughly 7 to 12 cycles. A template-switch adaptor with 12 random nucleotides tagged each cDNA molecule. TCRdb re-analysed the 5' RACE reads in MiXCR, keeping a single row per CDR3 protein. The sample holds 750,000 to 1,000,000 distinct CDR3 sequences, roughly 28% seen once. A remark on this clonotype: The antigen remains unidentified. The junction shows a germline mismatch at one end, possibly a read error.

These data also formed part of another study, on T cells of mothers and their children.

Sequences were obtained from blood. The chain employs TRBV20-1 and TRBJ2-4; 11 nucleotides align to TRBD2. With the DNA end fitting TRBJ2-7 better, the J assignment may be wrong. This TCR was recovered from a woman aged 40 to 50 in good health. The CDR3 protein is CSTSGSGGVFAYEQYF. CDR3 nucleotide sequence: TGCAGTACTAGCGGTAGCGGGGGGGTTTTCGCCTACGAGCAGTACTTC.